This TCR beta chain was retrieved from a study of T cells after yellow fever vaccination. Study-wide findings and caveats: Overlap between CD4 and CD8 compartments was detected for a small share of clonotypes. Peaking on day 5 versus 15, the secondary response was faster but weaker. Primary-vaccination clones mostly resurfaced post-booster (just under 98% CD4, around 88% CD8).

This clonotype was counted many times. Its target is not known. Conversion of TCR transcripts into cDNA relied on 5'RACE template switching, which added a universal primer site and UMIs. TCRdb processed the 5' RACE reads anew with MiXCR; each CDR3 protein has one entry. The sample gives around 250,000 distinct CDR3 sequences, about 5.2% of which show up once; about 3.5% is in the top ten. V lost 6 bases and J 0 bases, leaving 15 bases between the germline ends. This CDR3 is built from 15 residues. The germline V gene encodes CDR1 ENHRY and CDR2 SYGVKD. This receptor was obtained from a man between 18 and 29 years old who received the YFV17D yellow fever vaccine. This chain links TRBV10-3 with TRBJ2-7; perhaps TRBD2 as D (6 bases). The material was CD4+ T cells sorted from PBMCs, obtained on the day of the yellow fever booster vaccination. The CDR3 loop is CAIRIPGLSSYEQYF. The CDR3 DNA reads TGTGCCATCAGGATCCCGGGACTCAGCTCCTACGAGCAGTACTTC.